These 11 T cell receptor beta chains were all obtained from the same sample, sequenced in a study of blood T cell repertoires in COVID-19. Data came from immunoSEQ multiplex PCR; TCRdb stores just in-frame clones and leaves some out. The table includes some 220,000 clones, around 84% detected once. Source material: peripheral blood. These receptors were taken from a human donor in a cohort sampled during active COVID-19.

This sequence joins TRBV7-2 and TRBJ1-2; tentatively, D is TRBD1 (6 bases). CDR1 and CDR2 from the germline V gene are SGHTA and FQGNSA. The CDR3 extends over 15 amino acids. V dropped 0 bases and J dropped 6 bases, with 14 bases sitting between them. Here the CDR3 DNA reads TGTGCCAGCAGCTTAGCTGGCAGGGGATCGGATGGCTACACCTTC. Encoded protein: CASSLAGRGSDGYTF.

The chain couples TRBV5-1 to TRBJ2-5; TRBD2 agrees at 7 bases. This CDR3 contains 14 residues. The V gene end was trimmed by 2 bases and the J gene end by 4 bases; junction bases not matched to a gene: 5. Germline V lookup: CDR1 SGHRS, CDR2 YFSETQ. The CDR3 sequence is CASSFYGGRETQYF. CDR3 nucleotide sequence: TGCGCCAGCAGCTTTTATGGCGGGAGAGAGACCCAGTACTTC.

The J gene is TRBJ2-1, the V gene TRBV11-2, with 10 nucleotides matching TRBD2. Germline values: CDR1 SGHAT, CDR2 FQNNGV. The CDR3 is made up of 15 amino acids. V trimming: 8 bases; J trimming: 8 bases; junction bases outside the gene matches: 12. The CDR3 spells CASSPRTSGVYEQFF. CDR3 coding DNA: TGTGCCAGCTCCCCCAGAACTAGCGGGGTTTATGAGCAGTTCTTC.

The rearrangement uses TRBV4-3 and TRBJ2-3; 7 positions match TRBD2. The J segment lost 2 bases and the V segment lost 3 bases, leaving 2 bases of the junction unmatched. Germline V gene sequence: CDR1 LGHNA, CDR2 YSLEER. The CDR3 consists of 14 residues. CDR3: CASSQGLLTDTQYF. The CDR3 DNA sequence: TGCGCCAGCAGCCAGGGACTACTCACAGATACGCAGTATTTT.

The J gene is TRBJ1-1, the V gene TRBV7-9, with D perhaps TRBD1 (6 bases). CDR1 is SEHNR, CDR2 FQNEAQ, per germline (reference sequence). The CDR3 sequence is 17 residues long. V lost 3 bases and J 6 bases, leaving 23 bases between the germline ends. CDR3 sequence (DNA): TGTGCCAGCAGCTTTTACGCCGGGGGGCCGGTGAGGCCTGAAGCTTTCTTT. It is translated as CASSFYAGGPVRPEAFF.

Only one count was recorded for this clone. V usage is TRBV9 and J usage is TRBJ1-3; 8 nucleotides line up with TRBD1. Germline V gene lookup returns CDR1 SGDLS and CDR2 YYNGEE. The CDR3 extends over 16 amino acids. Trimming cost V 4 bases and J 0 bases; bases outside gene matches: 6. This CDR3 reads CASSPGTGLSGNTIYF. For the CDR3, the DNA is TGTGCCAGCAGCCCCGGGACAGGACTCTCTGGAAACACCATATATTTT.

The chain links TRBV5-6 to TRBJ2-7, with D tentatively TRBD2 (6 bases). V lost 3 bases and J 4 bases, leaving 8 bases between the germline ends. The CDR3 is made up of 12 amino acids. CDR1 is SGHDT, CDR2 YYEEEE, per germline. CDR3 in DNA: TGTGCCAGCAGCTGGGGGGTTTACGAGCAGTACTTC. Amino acid sequence: CASSWGVYEQYF.

This sequence joins TRBV10-3 and TRBJ2-2, with 8 bases that match TRBD1. The length of the CDR3 is 15 residues. The germline gives CDR1 ENHRY, CDR2 SYGVKD. Unmatched junction bases numbered 8, after V lost 7 bases and J lost 4 bases. CDR3 nucleotides: TGTGCCATCAAACCGACAGGGGTGGGCACCGGGGAGCTGTTTTTT. It codes for CAIKPTGVGTGELFF.

This chain connects TRBV24-1 to TRBJ2-5; a weak D match, TRBD1 (6 bases). CDR1 is KGHDR, CDR2 SFDVKD, per germline. This CDR3 is 15 amino acids long. V lost 6 bases and J lost 3, with 16 bases in between. In DNA, the CDR3 is TGTGCCACCAGTCAGACGGGCAGGGGAGAAGAGACCCAGTACTTC. Its protein product is CATSQTGRGEETQYF.

The rearrangement uses TRBV7-6 and TRBJ2-2; tentative D call: TRBD1 (7 bases). The CDR3 runs to 15 residues. CDR1 and CDR2 from the germline V gene are SGHVS and FNYEAQ. Trimming stripped 4 bases from V and 1 base from J, with 10 bases between. Here the CDR3 DNA reads TGTGCCAGCAGCTCTCAGGGGGGGAACACCGGGGAGCTGTTTTTT. Protein product: CASSSQGGNTGELFF.

The CDR3 nucleotides read TGTGCCAGCAGGGAACAGGACATCATCGGTCAGCCCCAGCATTTT. Amino acid sequence: CASREQDIIGQPQHF. The genes are TRBV2 and TRBJ1-5; D possibly corresponds to TRBD1 (5 bases). This CDR3 is 15 amino acids long. V gave up 6 bases and J gave up 6 bases, with 18 bases separating them. Per the germline V gene, CDR1 is SNHLY and CDR2 is FYNNEI. The complete variable domain, with remaining parts taken from reference TRBV2 and TRBJ1-5, reads EPEVTQTPSHQVTQMGQEVILRCVPISNHLYFYWYRQILGQKVEFLVSFYNNEISEKSEIFDDQFSVERPDGSNFTLKIRSTKLEDSAMYFCASREQDIIGQPQHFGDGTRLSIL.